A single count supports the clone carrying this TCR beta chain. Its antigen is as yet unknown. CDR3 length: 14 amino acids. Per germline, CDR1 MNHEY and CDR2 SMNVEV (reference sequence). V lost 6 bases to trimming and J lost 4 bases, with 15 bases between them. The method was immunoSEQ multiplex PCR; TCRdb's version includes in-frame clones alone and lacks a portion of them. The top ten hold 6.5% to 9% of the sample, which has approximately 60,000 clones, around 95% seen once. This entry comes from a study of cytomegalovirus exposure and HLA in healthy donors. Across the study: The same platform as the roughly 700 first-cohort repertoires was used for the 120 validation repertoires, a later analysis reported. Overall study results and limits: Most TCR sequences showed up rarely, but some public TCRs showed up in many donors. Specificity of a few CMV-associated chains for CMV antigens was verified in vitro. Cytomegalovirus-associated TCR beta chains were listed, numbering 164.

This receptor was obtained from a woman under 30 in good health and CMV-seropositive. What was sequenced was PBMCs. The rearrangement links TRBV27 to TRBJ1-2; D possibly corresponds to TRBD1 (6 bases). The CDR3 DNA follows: TGTGCCAGCAGCGAGTATACAGGGAGCTATGGCTACACCTTC. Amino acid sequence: CASSEYTGSYGYTF.